The 29 T cell receptor beta chains below all came from one sample that was sequenced in a study of T cells in severe cutaneous drug reactions. The patients sequenced had a carbamazepine-induced Stevens-Johnson syndrome or toxic epidermal necrolysis reaction. TCR subtype-specific primers in iRepertoire multiplex PCR prepared libraries for bulk and single-cell sequencing. TCRdb reprocessed the multiplex PCR reads and reports one entry per CDR3 protein, with no DNA. Its table lists tens of thousands of distinct CDR3 sequences. Sample: PBMCs. The receptors shown here come from a human donor with toxic epidermal necrolysis, a severe cutaneous drug reaction.

This clonotype ranks as medium-sized in terms of frequency. The chain employs TRBV6-5 and TRBJ2-1; TCRdb lists TRBD2, though no DNA is available to test this call. The CDR3 runs 15 residues. CDR1 is MNHEY, CDR2 SVGAGI, per germline. The CDR3 loop is CASSRTSGSYNEQFF.

This sequence joins TRBV20-1 and TRBJ2-7; absent DNA, TCRdb's TRBD1 call cannot be checked. The CDR3 has 14 residues. CDR1 is DFQATT, CDR2 SNEGSKA, per germline (reference sequence). The CDR3 is CSAAGQTPSYEQYF.

The chain carries TRBV29-1 and TRBJ2-1; TCRdb returns TRBD2, unconfirmable since there is no DNA. The CDR3 is 17 residues long. CDR1 is SQVTM and CDR2 is ANQGSEA in the germline V gene. This CDR3 is CSVEALIKREGLNEQFF.

CDR3 loop: CASSEALQWGKSTEAFF. The chain links TRBV2 to TRBJ1-1. The CDR3 contains 17 residues. Germline CDR1 and CDR2: SNHLY and FYNNEI.

The chain carries TRBV5-1 and TRBJ2-7; checking the TCRdb D call of TRBD2 is not possible without DNA. In germline, CDR1 is SGHRS, CDR2 YFSETQ. CDR3 length equals 16 residues. The chain's CDR3 is CASSPGLGLAGVEQYF.

The chain uses TRBV4-1 and TRBJ2-1; TCRdb's D gene call, TRBD2, goes unchecked for lack of DNA. The CDR3 is 15 residues long. CDR1 is MGHRA and CDR2 is YSYEKL in the germline V gene. CDR3 in amino acids: CASSAGGSFYNEQFF.

This chain connects TRBV20-1 to TRBJ2-7. Germline loops: CDR1 DFQATT, CDR2 SNEGSKA (reference sequence). This CDR3 has 12 residues. Here the CDR3 reads CSASRNGREQYF.

The rearrangement joins TRBV20-1 to TRBJ1-2; TCRdb's D call, TRBD1, is unchecked because there is no DNA. Germline V CDR1 and CDR2: DFQATT, SNEGSKA (reference sequence). The CDR3 sequence is 13 residues long. The CDR3 is CSAGPQGTPGYTF.

The gene calls are TRBV29-1 and TRBJ2-3. Germline V gives CDR1 SQVTM, CDR2 ANQGSEA. The CDR3 is 13 residues long. The CDR3 sequence is CSVSYVRTDTQYF.

This sequence joins TRBV12-3 or TRBV12-4 and TRBJ2-7; TCRdb's D call of TRBD2 is untestable without DNA. The CDR3 runs to 17 residues. CDR3 loop: CASSLVGELAGIDEQYF.

The CDR3 protein is CASSLVPTGLAGVGEETQYF. The chain joins TRBV11-2 to TRBJ2-5; TCRdb gives TRBD2 as the D gene, but with no DNA this cannot be confirmed. This CDR3 is 20 amino acids long. Germline V lookup: CDR1 SGHAT, CDR2 FQNNGV.

The chain links TRBV24-1 to TRBJ2-1; TCRdb returns TRBD1, unconfirmable since there is no DNA. CDR1 and CDR2 (germline): KGHDR, SFDVKD. The CDR3 loop spans 14 amino acids. The CDR3 spells CATSDPDNYNEQFF.

This rearrangement joins TRBV14 to TRBJ2-1. Germline V CDR1 and CDR2: SGHDN, FVKESK. CDR3 length equals 17 residues. This chain's CDR3 is CASSLTWSYHSYNEQFF.

This rearrangement joins TRBV3-1 to TRBJ2-5; without DNA, the TCRdb call of TRBD1 cannot be checked. Germline V gene lookup returns CDR1 LGHDT and CDR2 YNNKEL (reference sequence). The CDR3 loop spans 13 amino acids. The CDR3 is CASSQAGLETQYF.

This clonotype is labeled medium-sized (0.01 to 0.1%) based on frequency. The CDR3 loop is CASSEFRGATNEQFF. The rearrangement links TRBV2 to TRBJ2-1; checking the TCRdb D call of TRBD2 is not possible without DNA. Germline CDR1 SNHLY, CDR2 FYNNEI. The CDR3 contains 15 residues.

The J gene is TRBJ2-1, the V gene TRBV19; TCRdb indicates TRBD1, and absent DNA this call remains unverified. The CDR3 contains 15 residues. From germline, CDR1 is LNHDA and CDR2 SQIVND (reference sequence). The CDR3: CASEGGQGLGNEQFF.

J is TRBJ2-6 and V is TRBV29-1. The CDR3 is 12 amino acids. The germline CDR1 and CDR2 sequences are SQVTM and ANQGSEA. CDR3 region: CSLHAGANVLTF.

Judged by frequency, this clonotype is medium-sized. The CDR3: CASPDRYQETQYF. The chain employs TRBV2 and TRBJ2-5. CDR1 is SNHLY and CDR2 is FYNNEI in the germline V gene. The CDR3 has 13 residues.

The V and J genes are TRBV28 and TRBJ2-1. Germline V lookup: CDR1 MDHEN, CDR2 SYDVKM. This CDR3 contains 15 residues. CDR3 in amino acids: CASSFGGASYNEQFF. The entire variable domain, with the rest obtained from reference TRBV28 and TRBJ2-1, is as follows: DVKVTQSSRYLVKRTGEKVFLECVQDMDHENMFWYRQDPGLGLRLIYFSYDVKMKEKGDIPEGYSVSREKKERFSLILESASTNQTSMYLCASSFGGASYNEQFFGPGTRLTVL.

This chain connects TRBV28 to TRBJ2-5; TCRdb calls TRBD1, which cannot be checked without DNA. Germline lookup yields CDR1 MDHEN and CDR2 SYDVKM. The CDR3 is made up of 15 amino acids. CDR3 region: CASSAPGQSQETQYF.

This chain joins TRBV7-3 and TRBJ2-6. The CDR3 sequence is 15 residues long. Germline V gene sequence: CDR1 SGHTA, CDR2 FQGTGA. CDR3 protein: CASKPGDSGANVLTF.

This rearrangement joins TRBV20-1 to TRBJ2-7; TCRdb indicates TRBD1, and absent DNA this call remains unverified. The CDR3 loop spans 13 amino acids. The V gene's germline CDR1 is DFQATT and CDR2 SNEGSKA (reference sequence). This CDR3 reads CSAKGTYSDEQYF.

The genes are TRBV12-3 or TRBV12-4 and TRBJ1-2; the D gene TCRdb calls, TRBD1, cannot be checked with no DNA. The CDR3 extends over 15 amino acids. CDR3 sequence: CASSLPGTGRDGYTF.

The rearrangement uses TRBV28 and TRBJ2-2; the D call of TRBD1 rests on TCRdb alone, since no DNA is present to check it. The CDR3 is 16 amino acids. Germline V gene data show CDR1 as MDHEN and CDR2 as SYDVKM. CDR3 sequence: CASSLFSTGSAGELFF.

The chain employs TRBV20-1 and TRBJ2-1; the TCRdb D gene call, TRBD2, has no DNA to confirm it. CDR1 and CDR2 (germline): DFQATT, SNEGSKA (reference sequence). The CDR3 covers 17 residues. The CDR3 loop reads CSAPGLAGTSSYNEQFF.

The chain couples TRBV24-1 to TRBJ1-1. Germline CDR1 reads KGHDR; CDR2 reads SFDVKD. The CDR3 has 13 residues. This CDR3 reads CATSAGRNTEAFF.

The chain couples TRBV29-1 to TRBJ2-1; the TCRdb D gene call, TRBD2, has no DNA to confirm it. Germline V gives CDR1 SQVTM, CDR2 ANQGSEA. The CDR3 runs 19 residues. The CDR3 loop reads CSVERLAGGPRGSYNEQFF.

The chain joins TRBV19 to TRBJ1-5; TCRdb reports TRBD1, a call that lacks DNA to check it against. This CDR3 is 15 amino acids long. The V gene's germline CDR1 is LNHDA and CDR2 SQIVND (reference sequence). CDR3 sequence reads: CASSITGSSNQPQHF.

The rearrangement links TRBV6-5 to TRBJ1-4. CDR3 length: 15 residues. Germline values: CDR1 MNHEY, CDR2 SVGAGI. The CDR3 loop reads CASSYSGWEGEKLFF.